This T cell receptor (beta chain) was recovered during a study of blood T cell repertoires in COVID-19. This CDR3 has 15 residues. Trimming took off 6 bases at V and 3 bases at J, with 18 bases between the two ends. Germline CDR1 reads SNHLY; CDR2 reads FYNNEI. The table lists this clone with many counts. The table came from immunoSEQ multiplex PCR; TCRdb's copy has only in-frame clones and leaves some out. The sample has about 140,000 clones; over 80% are singletons. The TCR was taken from a man in his sixties who had recovered from COVID-19. The V and J genes are TRBV2 and TRBJ2-7; D may be TRBD2 (5 bases). Sequencing used PBMCs or T cells enriched from blood (not recorded which). The CDR3 sequence: CASSPGFSKHYEQYF. DNA of the CDR3: TGTGCCAGCAGCCCGGGATTTTCGAAACACTACGAGCAGTACTTC.